The 5 T cell receptor beta chains presented below share a single source sample, sequenced in a study of PD-1 blockade in classical Hodgkin lymphoma. Assay used: immunoSEQ multiplex PCR; TCRdb lists only in-frame clones, some missing. The sample includes 30,000 to 50,000 clones, around 80% of them seen just once. As to time point: cycle 4 day 1 (C4D1), after 6 weeks of nivolumab. Each patient experienced a relapse that followed autologous stem cell transplantation, and brentuximab vedotin exposure varied. Sample: peripheral blood mononuclear cells (PBMCs), taken before the fourth cycle of nivolumab. The receptors derive from a human donor with classical Hodgkin lymphoma.

The chain uses TRBV2 and TRBJ2-2; the D gene is possibly TRBD2 (5 bases). V was trimmed by 5 bases and J by 7 bases, leaving 11 bases between them. The CDR3 consists of 13 residues. The V gene's germline CDR1 is SNHLY and CDR2 FYNNEI. CDR3 residues: CASSSRTDGELFF. The CDR3, as DNA: TGTGCCAGCAGTTCCAGGACTGACGGGGAGCTGTTTTTT.

The chain carries TRBV4-3 and TRBJ2-3; D is ambiguous. CDR1 LGHNA and CDR2 YSLEER come from the germline V gene. This CDR3 contains 14 residues. V was pared by 0 bases and J by 8 bases, with 12 bases between. CDR3 DNA sequence: TGCGCCAGCAGCCAAGAGACACGGCGAACTACGCAGTATTTT. This codes for CASSQETRRTTQYF.

The V and J genes are TRBV14 and TRBJ1-6; D may be TRBD1 (5 bases). Germline lookup yields CDR1 SGHDN and CDR2 FVKESK. V was trimmed by 3 bases and J by 3 bases, leaving 15 bases between them. This CDR3 contains 17 residues. CDR3 loop: CASSQAGRGFYNSPLHF. Written as DNA, the CDR3 is TGTGCCAGCAGCCAGGCGGGAAGGGGTTTCTATAATTCACCCCTCCACTTT.

J is TRBJ2-5 and V is TRBV6-5; TRBD2 aligns across 12 bases. CDR3 size: 15 residues. Germline CDR1 MNHEY, CDR2 SVGAGI. Trimming removed 5 bases from V and 5 bases from J; junction bases left unmatched: 6. In DNA, the CDR3 is TGTGCCAGCAGTCGCGGACTAGCGGGGTTGGAGACCCAGTACTTC. It is translated as CASSRGLAGLETQYF.

In its sample, this clone was seen once. The rearrangement links TRBV7-2 to TRBJ2-4, with a weak D call TRBD1 (5 bases). Per germline, CDR1 SGHTA and CDR2 FQGNSA. Between the trimmed V and J ends, which lost 5 bases and 9 bases, there was a span of 11 bases. The CDR3 extends over 12 amino acids. CDR3 nucleotides: TGTGCCAGCAGCCCAGGGTCAGCCATTCAGTACTTC. This gives the protein CASSPGSAIQYF. Full variable domain (missing parts from reference TRBV7-2 and TRBJ2-4): GAGVSQSPSNKVTEKGKDVELRCDPISGHTALYWYRQSLGQGLEFLIYFQGNSAPDKSGLPSDRFSAERTGGSVSTLTIQRTQQEDSAVYLCASSPGSAIQYFGAGTRLSVL.